This T cell receptor beta chain originates from a study of cytomegalovirus exposure and HLA in healthy donors. On the study more broadly: According to later analysis, the same platform produced the 100 to 150 validation and under 750 first-cohort repertoires.

Data came from immunoSEQ multiplex PCR; TCRdb stores just in-frame clones and leaves some out. This sample has roughly 260,000 clones, with more than 75% found just once. About this clone itself: What it binds is unknown.

CDR3 size: 15 residues. The germline gives CDR1 SGHRS, CDR2 YFSETQ. Losses at the gene ends were 4 bases for V and 0 bases for J; bases not matched to a gene: 2. These donors were members of the roughly 120-subject validation cohort, a group separate from the roughly 670-subject first cohort. The study's findings and limits: Across donors, most TCRs were seen rarely, yet some public ones were widespread. Through in vitro validation, three CMV-associated chains were shown to be specific for CMV antigens.

The sequence derives from a man younger than 35 in good health and CMV-seronegative. The sample taken for sequencing was PBMCs. The rearrangement uses TRBV5-1 and TRBJ2-1; 9 positions match TRBD1. Written as DNA, the CDR3 is TGCGCCAGCAGCAAGGGACAGGGCTCCTACAATGAGCAGTTCTTC. Protein product: CASSKGQGSYNEQFF.